The clone carrying this T cell receptor (beta chain) has only one observation. Germline V gene sequence: CDR1 SGHRS, CDR2 YFSETQ. V was clipped by 0 bases and J by 0 bases, with 6 bases between them. CDR3 length: 14 amino acids. Study members were between about 18 and 100 years old and lived in 24 US regions. Self-reported history from a screening survey and questionnaire set each donor's cohort. Recovered status applied to Cohort 3 donors who had two consecutive negative PCRs. It also applied to those with clearance or with symptom resolution. The data stem from a study of blood T cell repertoires in COVID-19. In the authors' workflow: Using reference gene primer amplification, nucleated cell counts were estimated. Profiled with immunoSEQ multiplex PCR; TCRdb holds only in-frame clones, not every one. V and J calls and clone size follow that table, whereas D and trimming were derived from the DNA. The table records fewer than 400,000 clones, around 85% of them present only once.

Specimen: PBMCs or T cells enriched from blood (not recorded which). This TCR derives from a man aged 30 to 39 who had recovered from COVID-19. The chain employs TRBV5-1 and TRBJ1-1, with D unclear. CDR3 sequence reads: CASSLGQVNTEAFF. In DNA form, the CDR3 reads TGCGCCAGCAGCTTGGGGCAGGTGAACACTGAAGCTTTCTTT.